This T cell receptor beta chain was captured by sequencing in a study of shared clonotypes between healthy human individuals. Repertoires were generated with immunoSEQ multiplex PCR, while TCRdb's copy carries only in-frame clones and drops some. The table includes approximately 2.1 million clones, more than 85% detected once. In regard to this clone: The antigen is undetermined.

Findings and limits, study-wide: Clonotype sharing among donors likely depends on sequencing depth.

CDR3 length equals 15 residues. V lost 0 bases to trimming and J lost 0 bases, with 8 bases between them. Germline V gene sequence: CDR1 MNHEY, CDR2 SVGAGI. The sequence derives from a man younger than 35 in good health. Some clones in this sample may be carry-over from other donors' samples. The chain combines TRBV6-5 with TRBJ1-2; the D is unclear. The sequenced sample was naive CD4+ T cells from PBMCs. The subset is: CD45RA+ positively selected. The CDR3 protein is CASSYSSHANYGYTF. The CDR3 DNA is TGTGCCAGCAGTTACTCGTCACACGCTAACTATGGCTACACCTTC.